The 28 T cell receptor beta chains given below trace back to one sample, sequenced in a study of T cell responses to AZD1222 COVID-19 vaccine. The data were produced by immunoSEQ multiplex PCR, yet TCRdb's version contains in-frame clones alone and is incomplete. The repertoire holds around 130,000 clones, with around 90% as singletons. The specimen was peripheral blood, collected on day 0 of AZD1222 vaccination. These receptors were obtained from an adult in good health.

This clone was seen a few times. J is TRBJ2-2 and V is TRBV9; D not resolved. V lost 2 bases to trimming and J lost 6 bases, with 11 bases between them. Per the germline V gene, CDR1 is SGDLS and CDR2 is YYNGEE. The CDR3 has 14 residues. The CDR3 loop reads CASSVLMGSGELFF. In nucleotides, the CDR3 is TGTGCCAGCAGCGTCCTCATGGGTTCCGGGGAGCTGTTTTTT. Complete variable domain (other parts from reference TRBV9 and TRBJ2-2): DSGVTQTPKHLITATGQRVTLRCSPRSGDLSVYWYQQSLDQGLQFLIQYYNGEERAKGNILERFSAQQFPDLHSELNLSSLELGDSALYFCASSVLMGSGELFFGEGSRLTVL.

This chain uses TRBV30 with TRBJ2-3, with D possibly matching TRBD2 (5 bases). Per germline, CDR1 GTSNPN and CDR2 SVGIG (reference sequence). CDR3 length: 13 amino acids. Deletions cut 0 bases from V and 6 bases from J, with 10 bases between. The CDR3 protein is CAWSVGSGDTQYF. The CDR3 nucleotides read TGTGCCTGGAGTGTAGGGTCGGGGGATACGCAGTATTTT.

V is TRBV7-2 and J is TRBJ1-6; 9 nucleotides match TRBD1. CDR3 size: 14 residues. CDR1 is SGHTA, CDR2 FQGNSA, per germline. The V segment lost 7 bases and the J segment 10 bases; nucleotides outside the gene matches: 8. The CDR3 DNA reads TGTGCCAGCACGAGGGGGACAGGGATCTCACCCCTCCACTTT. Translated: CASTRGTGISPLHF.

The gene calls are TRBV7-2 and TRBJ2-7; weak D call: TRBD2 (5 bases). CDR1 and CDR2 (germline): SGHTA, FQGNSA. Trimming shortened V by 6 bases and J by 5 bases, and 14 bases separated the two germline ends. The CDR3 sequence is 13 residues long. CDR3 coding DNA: TGTGCCAGCAGTTTGGCCGCGGAGGACGAGCAGTACTTC. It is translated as CASSLAAEDEQYF.

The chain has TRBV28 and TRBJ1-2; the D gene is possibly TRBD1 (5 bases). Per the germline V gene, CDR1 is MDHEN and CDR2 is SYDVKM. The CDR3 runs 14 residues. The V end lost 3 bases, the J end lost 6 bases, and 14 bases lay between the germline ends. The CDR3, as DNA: TGTGCCAGCAGTTTGGGGGGAATCCAACATGGCTACACCTTC. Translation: CASSLGGIQHGYTF.

This chain's CDR3 is CASSPASGGPYEQYF. The CDR3 nucleotides read TGTGCCAGCTCACCTGCTAGCGGGGGGCCCTACGAGCAGTACTTC. V gene TRBV18 combines with J gene TRBJ2-7; 11 bases line up with TRBD2. Trimming took 3 bases from V and 2 from J; bases not matched to a gene: 3. This CDR3 has 15 amino acids. Germline CDR1 KGHSH, CDR2 LQKENI. The full variable domain, its missing parts supplied by reference TRBV18 and TRBJ2-7, is NAGVMQNPRHLVRRRGQEARLRCSPMKGHSHVYWYRQLPEEGLKFMVYLQKENIIDESGMPKERFSAEFPKEGPSILRIQQVVRGDSAAYFCASSPASGGPYEQYFGPGTRLTVT.

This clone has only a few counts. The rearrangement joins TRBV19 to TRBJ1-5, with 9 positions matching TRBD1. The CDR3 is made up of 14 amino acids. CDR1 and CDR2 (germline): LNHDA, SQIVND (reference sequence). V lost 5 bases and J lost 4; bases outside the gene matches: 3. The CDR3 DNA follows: TGTGCCAGTAGTCTTGGGACAGGGAATCAGCCCCAGCATTTT. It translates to CASSLGTGNQPQHF.

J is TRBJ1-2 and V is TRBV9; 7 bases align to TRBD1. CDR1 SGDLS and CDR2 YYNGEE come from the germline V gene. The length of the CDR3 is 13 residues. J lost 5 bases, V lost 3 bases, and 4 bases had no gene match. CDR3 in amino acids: CASSGTGQYGYTF. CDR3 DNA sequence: TGTGCCAGCAGCGGGACAGGACAATATGGCTACACCTTC.

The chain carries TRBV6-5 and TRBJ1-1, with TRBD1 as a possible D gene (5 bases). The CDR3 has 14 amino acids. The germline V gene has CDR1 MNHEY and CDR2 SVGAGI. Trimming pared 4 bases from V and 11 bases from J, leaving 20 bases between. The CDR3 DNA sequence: TGTGCCAGCAGTTCAGACAGTCTCAAAGGGAGGGCTTTCTTT. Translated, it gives CASSSDSLKGRAFF.

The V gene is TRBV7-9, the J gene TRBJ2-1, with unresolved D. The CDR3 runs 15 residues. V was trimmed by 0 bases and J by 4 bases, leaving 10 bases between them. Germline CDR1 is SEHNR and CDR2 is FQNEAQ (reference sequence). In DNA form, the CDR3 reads TGTGCCAGCAGCTTAGCAGGATTTGAGTACAATGAGCAGTTCTTC. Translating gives CASSLAGFEYNEQFF.

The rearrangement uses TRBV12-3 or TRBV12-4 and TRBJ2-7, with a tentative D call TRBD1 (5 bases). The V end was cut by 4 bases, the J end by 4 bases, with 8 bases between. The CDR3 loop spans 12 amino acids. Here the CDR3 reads CASSSRQYEQYF. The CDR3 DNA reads TGTGCCAGCAGTTCCCGACAGTACGAGCAGTACTTC.

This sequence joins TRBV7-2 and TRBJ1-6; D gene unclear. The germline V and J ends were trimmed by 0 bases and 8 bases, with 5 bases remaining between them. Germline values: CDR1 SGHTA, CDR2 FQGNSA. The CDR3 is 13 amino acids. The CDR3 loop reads CASSLAQDSPLHF. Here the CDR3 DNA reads TGTGCCAGCAGCTTAGCGCAGGATTCACCCCTCCACTTT.

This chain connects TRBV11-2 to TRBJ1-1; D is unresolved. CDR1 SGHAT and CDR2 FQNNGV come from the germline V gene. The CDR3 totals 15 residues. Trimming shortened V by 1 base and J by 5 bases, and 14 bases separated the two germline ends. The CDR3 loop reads CASSLGIGIPTEAFF. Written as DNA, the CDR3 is TGTGCCAGCAGCTTAGGTATAGGGATCCCTACTGAAGCTTTCTTT.

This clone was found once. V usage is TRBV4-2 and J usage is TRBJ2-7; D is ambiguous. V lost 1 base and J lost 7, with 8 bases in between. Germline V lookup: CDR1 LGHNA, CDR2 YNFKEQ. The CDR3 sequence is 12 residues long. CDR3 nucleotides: TGTGCCAGCAGCCAAGCCGGTCGAGAGCAGTACTTC. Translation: CASSQAGREQYF.

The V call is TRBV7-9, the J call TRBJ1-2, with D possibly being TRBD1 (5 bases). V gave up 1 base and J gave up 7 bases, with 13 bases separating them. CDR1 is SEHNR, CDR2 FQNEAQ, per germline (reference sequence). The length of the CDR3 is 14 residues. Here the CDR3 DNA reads TGTGCCAGCAGCTTAGTTGGGGCTACGGGTGGCTACACCTTC. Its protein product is CASSLVGATGGYTF.

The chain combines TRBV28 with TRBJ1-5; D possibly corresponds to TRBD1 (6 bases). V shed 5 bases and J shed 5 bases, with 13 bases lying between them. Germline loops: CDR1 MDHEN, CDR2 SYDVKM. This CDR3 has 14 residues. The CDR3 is CASSLGQLDQPQHF. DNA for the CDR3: TGTGCCAGCAGTCTCGGACAGCTTGATCAGCCCCAGCATTTT.

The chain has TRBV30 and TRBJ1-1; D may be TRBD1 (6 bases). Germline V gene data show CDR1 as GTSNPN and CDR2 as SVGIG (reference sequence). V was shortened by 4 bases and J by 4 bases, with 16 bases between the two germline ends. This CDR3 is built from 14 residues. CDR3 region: CAWNPGVVRTEAFF. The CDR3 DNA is TGTGCCTGGAACCCAGGGGTTGTACGCACTGAAGCTTTCTTT.

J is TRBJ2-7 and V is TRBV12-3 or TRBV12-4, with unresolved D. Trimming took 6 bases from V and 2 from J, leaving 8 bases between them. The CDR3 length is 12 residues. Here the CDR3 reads CASRPPAYEQYF. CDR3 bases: TGTGCCAGCAGACCCCCGGCCTACGAGCAGTACTTC.

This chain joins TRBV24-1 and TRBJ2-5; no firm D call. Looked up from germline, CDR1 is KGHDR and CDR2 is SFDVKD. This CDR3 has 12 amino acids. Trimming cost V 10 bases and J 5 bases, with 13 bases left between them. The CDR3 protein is CATAAREETQYF. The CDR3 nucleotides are TGTGCCACTGCCGCCCGTGAGGAGACCCAGTACTTC.

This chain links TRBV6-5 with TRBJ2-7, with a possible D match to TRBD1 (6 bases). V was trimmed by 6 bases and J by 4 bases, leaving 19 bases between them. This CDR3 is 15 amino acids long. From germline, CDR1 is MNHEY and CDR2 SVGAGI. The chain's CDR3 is CASSHPFDTGYEQYF. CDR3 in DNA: TGTGCCAGCAGCCACCCCTTCGATACAGGGTACGAGCAGTACTTC.

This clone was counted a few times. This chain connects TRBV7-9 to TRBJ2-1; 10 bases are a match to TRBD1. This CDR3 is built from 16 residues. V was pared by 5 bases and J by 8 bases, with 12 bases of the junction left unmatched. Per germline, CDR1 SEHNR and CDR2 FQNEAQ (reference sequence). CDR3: CASSPFPGQGLDEQFF. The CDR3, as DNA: TGTGCCAGCAGCCCATTCCCGGGACAGGGGTTGGATGAGCAGTTCTTC.

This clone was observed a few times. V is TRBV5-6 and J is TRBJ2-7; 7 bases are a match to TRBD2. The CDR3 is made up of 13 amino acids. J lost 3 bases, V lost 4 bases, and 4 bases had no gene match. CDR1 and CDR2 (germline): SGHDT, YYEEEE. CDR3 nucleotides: TGTGCCAGCAGCCCCCCGGGGGGCTACGAGCAGTACTTC. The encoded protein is CASSPPGGYEQYF. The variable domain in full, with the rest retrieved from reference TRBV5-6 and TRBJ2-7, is DAGVTQSPTHLIKTRGQQVTLRCSPKSGHDTVSWYQQALGQGPQFIFQYYEEEERQRGNFPDRFSGHQFPNYSSELNVNALLLGDSALYLCASSPPGGYEQYFGPGTRLTVT.

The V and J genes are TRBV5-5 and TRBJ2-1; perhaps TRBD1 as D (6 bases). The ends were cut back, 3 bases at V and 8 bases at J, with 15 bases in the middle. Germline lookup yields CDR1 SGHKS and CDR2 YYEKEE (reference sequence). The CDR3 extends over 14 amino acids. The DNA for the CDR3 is TGTGCCAGCAGCTCCGGACAGTCCGGGGATGAGCAGTTCTTC. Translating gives CASSSGQSGDEQFF.

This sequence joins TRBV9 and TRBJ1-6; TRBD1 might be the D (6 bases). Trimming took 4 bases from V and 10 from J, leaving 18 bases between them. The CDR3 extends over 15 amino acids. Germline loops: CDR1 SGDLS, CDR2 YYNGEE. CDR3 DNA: TGTGCCAGCAGCCCCCGGACAGAAGGCATATCACCCCTCCACTTT. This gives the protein CASSPRTEGISPLHF.

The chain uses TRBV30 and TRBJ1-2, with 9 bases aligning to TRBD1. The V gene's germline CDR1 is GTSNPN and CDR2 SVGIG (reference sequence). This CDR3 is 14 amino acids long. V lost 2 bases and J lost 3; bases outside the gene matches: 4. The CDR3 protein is CAWSTGQGYYGYTF. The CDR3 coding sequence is TGTGCCTGGAGTACAGGACAGGGGTACTATGGCTACACCTTC.

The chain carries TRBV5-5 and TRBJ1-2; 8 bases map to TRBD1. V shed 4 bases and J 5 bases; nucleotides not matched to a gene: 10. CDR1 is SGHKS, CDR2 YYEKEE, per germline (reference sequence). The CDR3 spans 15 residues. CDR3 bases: TGTGCCAGCAGCCATGGGGGGACAGGCGGGTATGGCTACACCTTC. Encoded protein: CASSHGGTGGYGYTF.

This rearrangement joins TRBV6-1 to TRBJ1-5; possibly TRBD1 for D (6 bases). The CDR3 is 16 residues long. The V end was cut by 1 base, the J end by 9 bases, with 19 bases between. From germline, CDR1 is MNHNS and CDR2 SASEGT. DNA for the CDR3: TGTGCCAGCAGTGAAGACCCGGGGGGCCATCGTCGGCCCCAGCATTTT. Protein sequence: CASSEDPGGHRRPQHF.

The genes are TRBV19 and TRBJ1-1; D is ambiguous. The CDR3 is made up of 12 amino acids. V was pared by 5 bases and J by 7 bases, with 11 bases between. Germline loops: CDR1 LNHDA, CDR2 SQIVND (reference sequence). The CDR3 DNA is TGTGCCAGTAGTGTCGTTGGTGGTGAAGCTTTCTTT. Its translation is CASSVVGGEAFF.